Following are 30 T cell receptor beta chains from one sample sequenced in a study of blood T cell repertoires in COVID-19. Profiling relied on immunoSEQ multiplex PCR, and the TCRdb table lists in-frame clones only, not all of them. The sample records about 320,000 clones, 89% being singletons. The sample taken for sequencing was PBMCs or T cells enriched from blood (not recorded which). These receptors were collected from a man aged 55 to 69 who had recovered from COVID-19.

The chain links TRBV18 to TRBJ2-7; 7 bases agree with TRBD2. CDR3 length: 16 amino acids. CDR1 and CDR2 from the germline V gene are KGHSH and LQKENI. V trimming: 1 base; J trimming: 7 bases; junction bases outside the gene matches: 13. CDR3 nucleotides: TGTGCCAGCTCACCACGGGCTAGCGGTCCCATGGGAGAGCAGTACTTC. It is translated as CASSPRASGPMGEQYF.

The rearrangement uses TRBV20-1 and TRBJ1-1; a weak D match, TRBD1 (5 bases). CDR1 DFQATT and CDR2 SNEGSKA come from the germline V gene (reference sequence). This CDR3 comprises 11 residues. V shed 6 bases and J shed 1 base, with 6 bases lying between them. CDR3 region: CSARENTEAFF. DNA of the CDR3: TGCAGTGCCAGGGAGAACACTGAAGCTTTCTTT.

This chain connects TRBV19 to TRBJ2-7; 10 nucleotides match TRBD1. This CDR3 region has 15 residues. Per germline, CDR1 LNHDA and CDR2 SQIVND (reference sequence). The V gene end was trimmed by 5 bases and the J gene end by 2 bases; junction bases not matched to a gene: 6. The CDR3 DNA reads as TGTGCCAGTAGTTTCGGGACAGGGGTCCCCTACGAGCAGTACTTC. Its protein product is CASSFGTGVPYEQYF.

The J gene is TRBJ2-5, the V gene TRBV20-1; 12 bases match TRBD2. The germline V gene has CDR1 DFQATT and CDR2 SNEGSKA (reference sequence). V dropped 3 bases and J dropped 5; count of bases not matched to a gene: 10. This CDR3 contains 16 residues. CDR3 DNA: TGCAGTGCTAGTGAGTCTAGCGGGAGGGATTTGGAGACCCAGTACTTC. Translation gives CSASESSGRDLETQYF.

The chain uses TRBV27 and TRBJ2-1, with D tentatively TRBD2 (6 bases). Germline CDR1 and CDR2: MNHEY and SMNVEV (reference sequence). V was pared by 0 bases and J by 6 bases, with 12 bases between. The CDR3 runs to 15 residues. The CDR3 protein is CASSLSTREGNEQFF. Here the CDR3 DNA reads TGTGCCAGCAGTTTATCGACTAGGGAAGGCAATGAGCAGTTCTTC.

The sample holds a few counts of this clone. The CDR3 coding sequence is TGTGCCAGCAGCGTAGGTTGGGGGCAAAACACTGAAGCTTTCTTT. This translates into CASSVGWGQNTEAFF. This chain uses TRBV9 with TRBJ1-1; D might be TRBD1 (6 bases). The CDR3 is made up of 15 amino acids. CDR1 is SGDLS, CDR2 YYNGEE, per germline. With 0 bases removed from V and 2 bases from J, the gap between germline ends came to 11 bases. Based on the CDR3 plus reference TRBV9 and TRBJ1-1, the full variable domain is DSGVTQTPKHLITATGQRVTLRCSPRSGDLSVYWYQQSLDQGLQFLIQYYNGEERAKGNILERFSAQQFPDLHSELNLSSLELGDSALYFCASSVGWGQNTEAFFGQGTRLTVV.

This clone was seen more than once but under ten times. The chain has TRBV18 and TRBJ1-2; 7 bases are shared with TRBD1. J lost 4 bases, V lost 3 bases, and 8 bases had no gene match. The CDR3 runs to 15 residues. Looked up from germline, CDR1 is KGHSH and CDR2 is LQKENI. DNA of the CDR3: TGTGCCAGCTCACCTACAGGGGCACCCGGCTATGGCTACACCTTC. As protein: CASSPTGAPGYGYTF.

This clone is a singleton in its sample. This specimen includes other DNA sequences encoding the same CDR3. This rearrangement joins TRBV19 to TRBJ2-1; 11 bases agree with TRBD2. The junction had 1 base not matched to a gene; V was cut back by 5 bases and J by 4 bases. CDR3 length equals 14 residues. Germline lookup yields CDR1 LNHDA and CDR2 SQIVND (reference sequence). In DNA, the CDR3 is TGTGCCAGTAGTCGACTAGCGGGATACAATGAGCAGTTCTTC. This codes for CASSRLAGYNEQFF. The complete variable domain, with remaining parts taken from reference TRBV19 and TRBJ2-1, reads DGGITQSPKYLFRKEGQNVTLSCEQNLNHDAMYWYRQDPGQGLRLIYYSQIVNDFQKGDIAEGYSVSREKKESFPLTVTSAQKNPTAFYLCASSRLAGYNEQFFGPGTRLTVL.

The genes are TRBV29-1 and TRBJ2-3, with D perhaps matching TRBD2 (5 bases). CDR3 length: 15 residues. V was clipped by 2 bases and J by 2 bases, with 14 bases between them. Per germline, CDR1 SQVTM and CDR2 ANQGSEA. The CDR3 sequence: CSVETTRGYTDTQYF. The CDR3, as DNA: TGCAGCGTTGAAACCACCCGGGGTTACACAGATACGCAGTATTTT.

This chain links TRBV5-4 with TRBJ2-7; D unresolved. Germline-derived CDR1 and CDR2 are SGHNT and YYREEE (reference sequence). The germline V and J ends were trimmed by 0 bases and 3 bases, with 7 bases remaining between them. This CDR3 region has 13 residues. For the CDR3, the DNA is TGTGCCAGCAGCTTGGGCCAGGACTACGAGCAGTACTTC. Its protein product is CASSLGQDYEQYF.

V is TRBV24-1 and J is TRBJ2-7; 10 nucleotides agree with TRBD2. The CDR3 is 15 residues long. The germline CDR1 and CDR2 sequences are KGHDR and SFDVKD. The J segment lost 3 bases and the V segment lost 5 bases, leaving 6 bases of the junction unmatched. In DNA, the CDR3 is TGTGCCACCAGTGCGGGGGTAGCGGGAGGCTACGAGCAGTACTTC. Translated: CATSAGVAGGYEQYF.

The chain has TRBV14 and TRBJ2-7, with 8 bases aligning to TRBD1. The junction had 7 bases not matched to a gene; V was cut back by 4 bases and J by 8 bases. The germline CDR1 and CDR2 sequences are SGHDN and FVKESK. The CDR3 loop spans 13 amino acids. In DNA form, the CDR3 reads TGTGCCAGCAGCCCTCAGGGGGCGGCCAAGCAGTACTTC. Translation: CASSPQGAAKQYF.

The genes are TRBV5-1 and TRBJ1-6, with 7 bases matching TRBD1. V gave up 5 bases and J gave up 0 bases; unmatched junction bases: 8. In germline, CDR1 is SGHRS, CDR2 YFSETQ. There are 17 residues in the CDR3. CDR3 bases: TGCGCCAGCAGACTAGGGGGACAGAGCTCCTATAATTCACCCCTCCACTTT. This codes for CASRLGGQSSYNSPLHF.

The genes are TRBV24-1 and TRBJ2-3, with 11 bases that match TRBD2. There are 16 residues in the CDR3. The junction had 0 bases not matched to a gene; V was cut back by 2 bases and J by 0 bases. Germline V gene lookup returns CDR1 KGHDR and CDR2 SFDVKD. The CDR3 protein is CATSDWTSGSTDTQYF. CDR3 coding DNA: TGTGCCACCAGTGATTGGACTAGCGGGAGCACAGATACGCAGTATTTT.

Turning to this clone: An end of the junction does not agree with germline; a read error may underlie this. V is TRBV28 and J is TRBJ1-5; possibly TRBD1 for D (5 bases). The CDR3 sequence is 13 residues long. CDR1 MDHEN and CDR2 SYDVKM come from the germline V gene. The CDR3 nucleotides read TGTGCCAGCGGTTTACAGGTCTGGGAGCCCCAGCATTTT. Translation gives CASGLQVWEPQHF.

The chain couples TRBV6-5 to TRBJ1-2; possibly TRBD1 for D (5 bases). The CDR3 runs 16 residues. The V end was cut by 0 bases, the J end by 8 bases, with 19 bases between. CDR1 is MNHEY, CDR2 SVGAGI, per germline. CDR3 protein: CASSYSTWDRGGGYTF. CDR3 nucleotide sequence: TGTGCCAGCAGTTACTCTACTTGGGACCGGGGGGGAGGCTACACCTTC.

The V gene is TRBV28, the J gene TRBJ2-7, with D possibly TRBD2 on 6 matching bases. This CDR3 comprises 15 residues. CDR1 is MDHEN and CDR2 is SYDVKM in the germline V gene. V was trimmed by 6 bases and J by 1 base, leaving 16 bases between them. CDR3 region: CASSHGWTKSYEQYF. The DNA for the CDR3 is TGTGCCAGCAGCCACGGCTGGACTAAATCCTACGAGCAGTACTTC. The whole variable domain, filled in from reference TRBV28 and TRBJ2-7, reads DVKVTQSSRYLVKRTGEKVFLECVQDMDHENMFWYRQDPGLGLRLIYFSYDVKMKEKGDIPEGYSVSREKKERFSLILESASTNQTSMYLCASSHGWTKSYEQYFGPGTRLTVT.

The rearrangement links TRBV5-4 to TRBJ2-2, with D tentatively TRBD2 (5 bases). Germline CDR1 reads SGHNT; CDR2 reads YYREEE (reference sequence). The V and J ends lost 0 bases and 0 bases respectively, with 9 bases between them. This CDR3 is 16 amino acids long. The DNA for the CDR3 is TGTGCCAGCAGCTTGGTACCGGGGACGAACACCGGGGAGCTGTTTTTT. This encodes CASSLVPGTNTGELFF.

The chain has TRBV28 and TRBJ2-1; D call uncertain. Looked up from germline, CDR1 is MDHEN and CDR2 is SYDVKM. CDR3 length equals 11 residues. V was trimmed by 5 bases and J by 8 bases, leaving 7 bases between them. The CDR3 DNA follows: TGTGCCAGCAGTCTTCTACATGAGCAGTTCTTC. Translated, it gives CASSLLHEQFF.

J is TRBJ2-7 and V is TRBV7-9; D might be TRBD2 (6 bases). Germline CDR1 is SEHNR and CDR2 is FQNEAQ (reference sequence). The CDR3 contains 15 residues. The V end was cut by 1 base, the J end by 8 bases, with 18 bases between. The CDR3 coding sequence is TGTGCCAGCAGCTTAGGGGCAGGAGGGGTTCCCCAGCAGTACTTC. It encodes CASSLGAGGVPQQYF.

The chain employs TRBV19 and TRBJ1-5, with 9 bases lining up with TRBD1. This CDR3 contains 19 residues. The V and J ends lost 6 bases and 2 bases, in that order; junction bases with no gene match: 17. Germline V gene sequence: CDR1 LNHDA, CDR2 SQIVND (reference sequence). The CDR3 bases are TGTGCCAGTAGCAGTATATCCATGGAGGGACAGGGAGGCAATCAGCCCCAGCATTTT. It translates to CASSSISMEGQGGNQPQHF.

The chain couples TRBV11-2 to TRBJ2-7; D is undetermined. Germline assignment: CDR1 SGHAT and CDR2 FQNNGV. The CDR3 contains 14 residues. Deletions cut 2 bases from V and 3 bases from J, with 11 bases between. CDR3: CASSLSADNYEQYF. The CDR3 DNA sequence: TGTGCCAGCAGCTTATCGGCAGACAACTACGAGCAGTACTTC. Full variable domain (remainder filled in from reference TRBV11-2 and TRBJ2-7): EAGVAQSPRYKIIEKRQSVAFWCNPISGHATLYWYQQILGQGPKLLIQFQNNGVVDDSQLPKDRFSAERLKGVDSTLKIQPAKLEDSAVYLCASSLSADNYEQYFGPGTRLTVT.

This clone was seen once. The chain combines TRBV5-5 with TRBJ2-5; D is possibly TRBD1 (6 bases). CDR3 length: 16 residues. Trimming cost V 4 bases and J 1 base, with 17 bases left between them. CDR1 and CDR2 (germline): SGHKS, YYEKEE (reference sequence). CDR3 in DNA: TGTGCCAGCAGCCCTTTGGGGACAAAGGGCCAAGAGACCCAGTACTTC. Protein product: CASSPLGTKGQETQYF.

The chain is built from TRBV7-9 and TRBJ1-1; 7 bases are a match to TRBD1. The ends lost 1 base at V and 5 bases at J; junction bases unmatched: 10. CDR3 length equals 16 residues. Germline V CDR1 and CDR2: SEHNR, FQNEAQ (reference sequence). The CDR3 sequence is CASSLEQGLLWTEAFF. CDR3 coding DNA: TGTGCCAGCAGCTTAGAACAGGGGCTCTTATGGACTGAAGCTTTCTTT.

V gene TRBV7-6 combines with J gene TRBJ2-7; TRBD2 agrees at 16 bases. Trimming at V came to 2 bases and at J to 3 bases, leaving 13 bases not matched to a gene. The germline V gene has CDR1 SGHVS and CDR2 FNYEAQ. This CDR3 comprises 20 residues. In DNA form, the CDR3 reads TGTGCCAGCAGCTTAAGCAGAACCGGGACTAGCGGGAGGGCCTTCTACGAGCAGTACTTC. Its translation: CASSLSRTGTSGRAFYEQYF.

The J gene is TRBJ2-5, the V gene TRBV9; D remains unclear. Germline V gene sequence: CDR1 SGDLS, CDR2 YYNGEE. V dropped 1 base and J dropped 2 bases, with 12 bases sitting between them. CDR3 length: 15 amino acids. The DNA for the CDR3 is TGTGCCAGCAGCGTATCGCCGGTCGGGCAAGAGACCCAGTACTTC. This sequence encodes CASSVSPVGQETQYF.

The genes are TRBV10-2 and TRBJ2-5; a possible D gene is TRBD2 (5 bases). The germline gives CDR1 WSHSY, CDR2 SAAADI. The length of the CDR3 is 13 residues. Trimming cost V 6 bases and J 2 bases, with 10 bases left between them. CDR3 nucleotide sequence: TGCGCCAGCAGGGGAAGCGGACAAGAGACCCAGTACTTC. As protein: CASRGSGQETQYF.

The chain couples TRBV9 to TRBJ1-1, with D maybe TRBD1 (6 bases). The CDR3 length is 15 residues. The V gene's germline CDR1 is SGDLS and CDR2 YYNGEE. V lost 4 bases and J lost 0, with 13 bases in between. CDR3 region: CASSSQGTLNTEAFF. CDR3 DNA sequence: TGTGCCAGCAGCTCCCAGGGGACACTGAACACTGAAGCTTTCTTT. Drawing the rest from reference TRBV9 and TRBJ1-1, the complete variable domain is DSGVTQTPKHLITATGQRVTLRCSPRSGDLSVYWYQQSLDQGLQFLIQYYNGEERAKGNILERFSAQQFPDLHSELNLSSLELGDSALYFCASSSQGTLNTEAFFGQGTRLTVV.

This chain joins TRBV5-1 and TRBJ2-3; 14 bases align to TRBD2. The CDR3 runs to 21 residues. Germline loops: CDR1 SGHRS, CDR2 YFSETQ. Losses at the gene ends were 4 bases for V and 1 base for J; bases not matched to a gene: 17. CDR3 in DNA: TGCGCCAGCAGCCATCCTATTCCGGGACTAGCGGGAGAGAGGGGCACAGATACGCAGTATTTT. This gives the protein CASSHPIPGLAGERGTDTQYF.

The V and J genes are TRBV7-2 and TRBJ2-1, with a tentative D call TRBD2 (7 bases). Trimming shortened V by 0 bases and J by 7 bases, and 19 bases separated the two germline ends. CDR1 and CDR2 from the germline V gene are SGHTA and FQGNSA. The CDR3 is 17 residues long. CDR3 amino acids: CASSLAGGAGVLNEQFF. The CDR3 region has the DNA TGTGCCAGCAGCTTAGCGGGGGGGGCGGGAGTGCTGAATGAGCAGTTCTTC.